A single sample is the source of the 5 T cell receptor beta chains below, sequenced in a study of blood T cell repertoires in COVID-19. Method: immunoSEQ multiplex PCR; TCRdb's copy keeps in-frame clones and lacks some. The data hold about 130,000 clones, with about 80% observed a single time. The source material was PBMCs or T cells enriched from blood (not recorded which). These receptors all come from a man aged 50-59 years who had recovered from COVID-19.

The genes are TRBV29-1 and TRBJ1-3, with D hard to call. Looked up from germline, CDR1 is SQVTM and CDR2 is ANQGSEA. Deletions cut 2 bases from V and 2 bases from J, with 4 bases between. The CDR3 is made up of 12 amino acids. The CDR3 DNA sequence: TGCAGCGTTGAATCTCCTGGAAACACCATATATTTT. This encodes CSVESPGNTIYF.

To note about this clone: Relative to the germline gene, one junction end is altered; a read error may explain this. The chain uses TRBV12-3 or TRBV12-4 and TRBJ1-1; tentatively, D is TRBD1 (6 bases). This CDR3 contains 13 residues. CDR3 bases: TGTGCCAGCGTCCAAACAGGGAACTCTGAAGCTTTCTTT. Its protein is CASVQTGNSEAFF.

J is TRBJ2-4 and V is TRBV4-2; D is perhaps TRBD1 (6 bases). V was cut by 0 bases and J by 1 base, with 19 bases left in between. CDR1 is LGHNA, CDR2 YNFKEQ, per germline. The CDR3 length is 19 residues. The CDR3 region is CASSQDFQVSGVAKNIQYF. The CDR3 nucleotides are TGTGCCAGCAGCCAAGATTTTCAGGTCTCAGGGGTGGCCAAAAACATTCAGTACTTC.

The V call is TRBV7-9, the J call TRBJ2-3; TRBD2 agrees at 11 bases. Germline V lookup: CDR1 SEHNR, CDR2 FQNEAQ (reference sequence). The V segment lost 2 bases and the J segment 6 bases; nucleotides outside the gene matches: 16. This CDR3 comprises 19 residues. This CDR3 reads CASSLTGHLAGGRTDTQYF. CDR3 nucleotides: TGTGCCAGCAGCTTAACGGGACACCTAGCGGGGGGCCGGACTGATACGCAGTATTTT.

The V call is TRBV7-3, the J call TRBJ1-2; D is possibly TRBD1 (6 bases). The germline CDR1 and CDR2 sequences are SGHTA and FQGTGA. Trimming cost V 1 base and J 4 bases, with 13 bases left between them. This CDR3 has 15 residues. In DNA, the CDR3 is TGTGCCAGCAGCTTAAATGGACAGCTAGGCTATGGCTACACCTTC. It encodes CASSLNGQLGYGYTF. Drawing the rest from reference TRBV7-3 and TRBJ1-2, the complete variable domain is GAGVSQTPSNKVTEKGKYVELRCDPISGHTALYWYRQSLGQGPEFLIYFQGTGAADDSGLPNDRFFAVRPEGSVSTLKIQRTERGDSAVYLCASSLNGQLGYGYTFGSGTRLTVV.